This entry lists 9 T cell receptor beta chains sequenced from one sample in a study of cytomegalovirus exposure and HLA in healthy donors. PCR employed 60 Vbeta and 13 Jbeta primers. Repertoires were generated with immunoSEQ multiplex PCR, while TCRdb's copy carries only in-frame clones and drops some. This table has more than 95,000 clones, roughly 85% appearing once. The sequenced sample consisted of PBMCs. The source is a man aged 55 to 70 in good health and CMV-seropositive.

The chain recombines TRBV30 with TRBJ1-2; D not resolved. This CDR3 comprises 13 residues. Trimming took off 4 bases at V and 1 base at J, with 10 bases between the two ends. Germline V gives CDR1 GTSNPN, CDR2 SVGIG (reference sequence). CDR3 in DNA: TGTGCCTGGAAGAATCAGGATAACTATGGCTACACCTTC. This codes for CAWKNQDNYGYTF.

This clone was observed once. The chain combines TRBV6-1 with TRBJ2-7, with TRBD1 as a possible D gene (6 bases). The CDR3 loop spans 15 amino acids. Germline CDR1 MNHNS, CDR2 SASEGT. Between the trimmed V and J ends, which lost 4 bases and 0 bases, there was a span of 13 bases. The CDR3 reads CASSVSDSRSYEQYF. CDR3 nucleotides: TGTGCCAGCAGTGTATCGGACAGCCGCTCCTACGAGCAGTACTTC.

This sequence joins TRBV4-2 and TRBJ1-5; a weak D match, TRBD1 (6 bases). The CDR3 has 17 amino acids. V was cut by 3 bases and J by 0 bases, with 15 bases left in between. CDR1 LGHNA and CDR2 YNFKEQ come from the germline V gene. CDR3 protein: CASSQRHRDSSNQPQHF. The CDR3 bases are TGTGCCAGCAGCCAGCGCCACAGGGATAGTAGCAATCAGCCCCAGCATTTT.

The J gene is TRBJ2-3, the V gene TRBV29-1, with a tentative D call TRBD2 (5 bases). The germline V and J ends were trimmed by 2 bases and 6 bases, with 12 bases remaining between them. Germline CDR1 is SQVTM and CDR2 is ANQGSEA. This CDR3 contains 13 residues. This CDR3 is CSVELGTGDTQYF. CDR3 in DNA: TGCAGCGTTGAACTCGGAACGGGGGATACGCAGTATTTT.

V usage is TRBV12-5 and J usage is TRBJ1-1; D is unclear. Germline lookup yields CDR1 LGHNT and CDR2 FRNRAP. Trimming pared 7 bases from V and 4 bases from J, leaving 7 bases between. This CDR3 has 11 amino acids. CDR3 in DNA: TGTGCTAGTGCCCCCCGCACTGAAGCTTTCTTT. Protein product: CASAPRTEAFF.

The rearrangement links TRBV12-5 to TRBJ2-1, with TRBD1 as a possible D gene (6 bases). Trimming removed 6 bases at V and 2 bases at J, with 14 bases between. CDR1 LGHNT and CDR2 FRNRAP come from the germline V gene. The CDR3 consists of 15 residues. The CDR3 bases are TGTGCTAGTGGCCTGGACAGCGCCACCTACAATGAGCAGTTCTTC. It translates to CASGLDSATYNEQFF.

The chain carries TRBV14 and TRBJ1-6; D remains ambiguous. The CDR3 spans 15 residues. Germline-derived CDR1 and CDR2 are SGHDN and FVKESK. Trimming took off 1 base at V and 1 base at J, with 5 bases between the two ends. The CDR3 coding sequence is TGTGCCAGCAGCCAAGCCAGGTCCTATAATTCACCCCTCCACTTT. This translates into CASSQARSYNSPLHF.

The chain links TRBV13 to TRBJ2-7, with D perhaps TRBD1 (6 bases). CDR1 and CDR2 from the germline V gene are PRHDT and FYEKMQ (reference sequence). Trimming took 5 bases from V and 5 from J, leaving 13 bases between them. CDR3 size: 13 residues. The CDR3 sequence: CASSPWPGDEQYF. CDR3 DNA sequence: TGTGCCAGCAGCCCCTGGCCAGGGGACGAGCAGTACTTC.

V usage is TRBV4-2 and J usage is TRBJ1-5; 8 nucleotides agree with TRBD1. The length of the CDR3 is 18 residues. Trimming took 3 bases from V and 2 from J; bases not matched to a gene: 12. Germline-derived CDR1 and CDR2 are LGHNA and YNFKEQ. The CDR3 loop reads CASSQDPGTGWGNQPQHF. CDR3 DNA sequence: TGTGCCAGCAGCCAGGACCCCGGGACAGGATGGGGCAATCAGCCCCAGCATTTT.